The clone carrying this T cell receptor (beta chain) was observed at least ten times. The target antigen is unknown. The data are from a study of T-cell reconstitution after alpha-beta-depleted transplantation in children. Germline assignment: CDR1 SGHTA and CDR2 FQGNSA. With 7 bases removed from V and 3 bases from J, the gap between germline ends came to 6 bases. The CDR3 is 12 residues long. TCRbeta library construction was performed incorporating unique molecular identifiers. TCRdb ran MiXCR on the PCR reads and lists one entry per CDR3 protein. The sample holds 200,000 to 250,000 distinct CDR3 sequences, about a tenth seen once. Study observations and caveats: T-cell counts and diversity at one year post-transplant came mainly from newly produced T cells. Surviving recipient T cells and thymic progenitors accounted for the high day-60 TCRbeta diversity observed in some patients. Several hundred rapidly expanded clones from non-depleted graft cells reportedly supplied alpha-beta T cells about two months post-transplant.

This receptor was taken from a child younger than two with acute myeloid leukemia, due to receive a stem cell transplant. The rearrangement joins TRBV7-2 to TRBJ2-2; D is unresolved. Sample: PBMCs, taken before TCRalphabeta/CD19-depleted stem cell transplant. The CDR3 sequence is CASTLHTGELFF. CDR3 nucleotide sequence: TGTGCCAGCACCCTTCACACCGGGGAGCTGTTTTTT. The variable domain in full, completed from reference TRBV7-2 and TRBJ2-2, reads GAGVSQSPSNKVTEKGKDVELRCDPISGHTALYWYRQSLGQGLEFLIYFQGNSAPDKSGLPSDRFSAERTGGSVSTLTIQRTQQEDSAVYLCASTLHTGELFFGEGSRLTVL.